This TCR beta chain was sequenced for a study of blood T cell repertoires in COVID-19. Turning to the study itself: Both acute and convalescent COVID-19 samples were obtained from the United States, Italy and Spain. PBMCs, B-cell-depleted T cells, or T cells were the source of the cDNA or gDNA that made up the material.

Enrolment of Seattle patients took place during active infection, and they were followed longitudinally. In the authors' workflow: Amplification with reference gene primers provided the estimates of nucleated cell counts. Sequencing was performed with immunoSEQ multiplex PCR; in TCRdb, only in-frame clones are kept and a portion is missing. V, J and clone size reflect that table, while D and trimming were determined from the DNA. The data hold about 370,000 clones, with roughly 90% observed a single time. The CDR3 is 13 amino acids. Germline lookup yields CDR1 LGHDT and CDR2 YNNKEL (reference sequence). Unmatched junction bases numbered 1, after V lost 4 bases and J lost 3 bases.

The genes are TRBV3-1 (or the pseudogene TRBV3-2) and TRBJ2-7; 9 nucleotides agree with TRBD1. The sample comprised peripheral blood. This sequence was found in a woman aged 25-40 years with COVID-19, enrolled during active disease. The CDR3 DNA reads TGTGCCAGCAGCCGACAGGGGGGCTACGAGCAGTACGTC. It encodes CASSRQGGYEQYV.